These T cell receptor beta chains were read from a single sample in a study of T cells in Graves' hyperthyroidism and ophthalmopathy. Each CDR3 protein gets one entry after TCRdb re-called the multiplex PCR reads with MiXCR. The table lists about 380,000 distinct CDR3 sequences, more than 11% of them singletons. The sample consisted of blood. The receptors derive from a woman in her fifties or sixties with Graves' hyperthyroidism. The CDR3 runs from the conserved cysteine through the conserved F or W. Fields, in order: J gene, D gene, V gene, clone size, CDR3 DNA, CDR3 protein. The D gene is left open where the match is weak. The size entry is marked missing in some rows and otherwise reads once, few, many or a size class.

j_gene: TRBJ1-5; d_gene: .; v_gene: TRBV2; abundance: many; CDR3nt: TGTGCCAGCGCCCGGGACGGCAATCAGCCCCAGCATTTT; CDR3aa: CASARDGNQPQHF
j_gene: TRBJ2-4; d_gene: TRBD1; v_gene: TRBV15; abundance: .; CDR3nt: TGTGCCACCAGCAGACCCGGGACAGGGGGCGACATTCAGTACTTC; CDR3aa: CATSRPGTGGDIQYF
j_gene: TRBJ2-3; d_gene: TRBD2; v_gene: TRBV2; abundance: many; CDR3nt: TGTGCCAGCAGTGTAGCGGGAGCCAGGACAGATACGCAGTATTTT; CDR3aa: CASSVAGARTDTQYF
j_gene: TRBJ1-5; d_gene: .; v_gene: TRBV12-3/TRBV12-4; abundance: .; CDR3nt: TGTGCCAGCAACTCGCAACAGGGACAGCCCCAGCATTTT; CDR3aa: CASNSQQGQPQHF
j_gene: TRBJ2-3; d_gene: .; v_gene: TRBV20-1; abundance: many; CDR3nt: TGCAGTGCAGAAAGCACAGATACGCAGTATTTT; CDR3aa: CSAESTDTQYF
j_gene: TRBJ2-3; d_gene: .; v_gene: TRBV3-1; abundance: .; CDR3nt: TGTGCCAGCAGCCAACTAGGAACTAGCACAGATACGCAGTATTTT; CDR3aa: CASSQLGTSTDTQYF
j_gene: TRBJ2-7; d_gene: TRBD1; v_gene: TRBV28; abundance: .; CDR3nt: TGTGCCAGCAGTCTCCGGGGACAGGGGGGAGAGCAGTACTTC; CDR3aa: CASSLRGQGGEQYF
j_gene: TRBJ2-1; d_gene: .; v_gene: TRBV18; abundance: many; CDR3nt: TGTGCCAGCTCATCCTCAGACAATGAGCAGTTCTTC; CDR3aa: CASSSSDNEQFF
j_gene: TRBJ1-3; d_gene: .; v_gene: TRBV18; abundance: many; CDR3nt: TGTGCCAGCTCACCTGAAAACACCATATATTTT; CDR3aa: CASSPENTIYF
j_gene: TRBJ2-7; d_gene: TRBD1; v_gene: TRBV5-6; abundance: many; CDR3nt: TGTGCCAGCAGCTCCCTTCGACAGGGCTCCTACGAGCAGTACTTC; CDR3aa: CASSSLRQGSYEQYF
j_gene: TRBJ2-1; d_gene: .; v_gene: TRBV9; abundance: .; CDR3nt: TGTGCCAGCAGCCCCCAGTGGGAGGGGGCCAATGAGCAGTTCTTC; CDR3aa: CASSPQWEGANEQFF
j_gene: TRBJ2-1; d_gene: .; v_gene: TRBV19; abundance: .; CDR3nt: TGTGCCAGTAGTATAGTAGCGTTTTCCTACAATGAGCAGTTCTTC; CDR3aa: CASSIVAFSYNEQFF